The present entry profiles one TCR beta chain with its context. The antigen is not known. V lost 0 bases to trimming and J lost 3 bases; unmatched junction nucleotides: 4. The CDR3 runs to 15 residues. The germline V gene has CDR1 SGHDN and CDR2 FVKESK. The data originate from a study of graft-versus-host responses after intestinal transplantation. About the research overall: All of the recipients had induction that used anti-thymocyte globulin, then tacrolimus and steroids for about 3 years. Study findings and constraints: With peak circulating GvH clone levels came an association with early post-transplant HvG declines. Marrow from the recipient contained GvH clones, some of which had appeared first in ileum or blood. Allografts of patients with graft-donor T cell macrochimerism showed high graft-versus-host to host-versus-graft clone ratios.

Clones were sequenced by immunoSEQ multiplex PCR, and TCRdb holds only the in-frame ones, with some missing. Counted here are tens of thousands of clones, 90% to 95% occurring once; the ten biggest clones make up about 0.5%. Sequencing was performed on unstimulated CD8+ T cells sorted from spleen or lymph node cells, taken before intestinal transplant. J is TRBJ2-7 and V is TRBV14, with 8 bases that match TRBD1. This receptor was identified in a human donor who received an intestinal transplant. In DNA form, the CDR3 reads TGTGCCAGCAGCCAAGAGCAGGGGGCAGGCTACGAGCAGTACTTC. Translating it yields CASSQEQGAGYEQYF.